One sample yielded the 14 T cell receptor beta chains listed below, sequenced in a study of T cell clonotyping in hematopoietic cell transplantation. TCRdb keeps only in-frame clones here, not all; method: immunoSEQ multiplex PCR. The table lists 65,000 to 80,000 clones, approximately 95% of them singletons. As for time point: recipient sample about 28 days before transplant, after cytoreduction. Sequenced material: peripheral blood mononuclear cells, taken before stem cell transplant. These receptors were taken from a woman in her forties or fifties with acute myeloid leukemia. Some clones in this sample may be carry-over from other donors' samples.

The rearrangement joins TRBV6-1 to TRBJ1-2; possible D gene TRBD1, 5 bases. CDR3 size: 15 residues. Germline values: CDR1 MNHNS, CDR2 SASEGT. Deletions cut 10 bases from V and 2 bases from J, with 20 bases between. CDR3 coding DNA: TGTGCCACCAGGGAGCCCGGGGAACTAAACTATGGCTACACCTTC. It translates to CATREPGELNYGYTF.

The CDR3 sequence: CASSQQGNYGYTF. DNA for the CDR3: TGCGCCAGCAGCCAGCAGGGGAACTATGGCTACACCTTC. V and J are TRBV4-1 and TRBJ1-2, with D possibly being TRBD1 (6 bases). The germline V and J ends were trimmed by 3 bases and 2 bases, with 7 bases remaining between them. Germline V gives CDR1 MGHRA, CDR2 YSYEKL. The CDR3 length is 13 residues.

V and J are TRBV10-1 and TRBJ2-3; possible D gene TRBD2, 6 bases. Deletions cut 2 bases from V and 3 bases from J, with 15 bases between. The CDR3 is 16 residues long. Germline assignment: CDR1 WNHNN and CDR2 SYGVQD (reference sequence). CDR3 region: CASSEGTRGETDTQYF. In nucleotides, the CDR3 is TGCGCCAGCAGTGAGGGAACGCGGGGAGAGACAGATACGCAGTATTTT.

The chain is built from TRBV9 and TRBJ2-5, with 14 bases matching TRBD2. The germline gives CDR1 SGDLS, CDR2 YYNGEE. J lost 1 base, V lost 4 bases, and 6 bases had no gene match. The CDR3 is 17 amino acids. This chain's CDR3 is CASSPGLAGGSQETQYF. The DNA of the CDR3 is TGTGCCAGCAGCCCTGGACTAGCGGGGGGATCCCAAGAGACCCAGTACTTC.

The rearrangement links TRBV10-3 to TRBJ1-1; weak D call: TRBD1 (5 bases). Germline values: CDR1 ENHRY, CDR2 SYGVKD. The CDR3 loop spans 15 amino acids. V lost 3 bases and J 10 bases, leaving 21 bases between the germline ends. CDR3 protein: CAISDEARQSNRAFF. In nucleotides, the CDR3 is TGTGCCATCAGTGACGAGGCGCGACAGTCGAACCGAGCTTTCTTT.

The gene calls are TRBV2 and TRBJ1-1, with D tentatively TRBD1 (6 bases). Germline CDR1 and CDR2: SNHLY and FYNNEI. Trimming cost V 6 bases and J 0 bases, with 11 bases left between them. The CDR3 is 14 amino acids. The CDR3 region is CASSYRALNTEAFF. CDR3 nucleotides: TGTGCCAGCAGCTACAGGGCGTTGAACACTGAAGCTTTCTTT.

This chain connects TRBV5-1 to TRBJ2-7; 7 bases are shared with TRBD1. J lost 0 bases, V lost 0 bases, and 0 bases had no gene match. From germline, CDR1 is SGHRS and CDR2 YFSETQ. The CDR3 contains 14 residues. In nucleotides, the CDR3 is TGCGCCAGCAGCTTGGCAGGGGGCTCCTACGAGCAGTACTTC. The encoded protein is CASSLAGGSYEQYF.

The rearrangement links TRBV13 to TRBJ1-2, with a tentative D call TRBD1 (6 bases). Trimming shortened V by 0 bases and J by 1 base, and 12 bases separated the two germline ends. Germline loops: CDR1 PRHDT, CDR2 FYEKMQ (reference sequence). The CDR3 spans 16 residues. The CDR3: CASSLGAHRDNYGYTF. CDR3 nucleotide sequence: TGTGCCAGCAGCTTAGGCGCTCACAGGGATAACTATGGCTACACCTTC.

V usage is TRBV19 and J usage is TRBJ1-5; D perhaps matches TRBD1 (6 bases). Germline-derived CDR1 and CDR2 are LNHDA and SQIVND (reference sequence). The CDR3 runs 14 residues. Trimming removed 11 bases at V and 5 bases at J, with 19 bases between. The CDR3 loop is CAPPSGGGDQPQHF. The CDR3 nucleotides read TGTGCCCCCCCCTCCGGGGGCGGCGATCAGCCCCAGCATTTT.

The rearrangement links TRBV15 to TRBJ2-2; 7 nucleotides match TRBD1. Germline CDR1 is LNHNV and CDR2 is YYDKDF (reference sequence). The V segment lost 3 bases and the J segment 5 bases; nucleotides outside the gene matches: 3. This CDR3 region has 14 residues. CDR3 protein: CATSRQGETGELFF. Written as DNA, the CDR3 is TGTGCCACCAGCAGGCAGGGGGAGACCGGGGAGCTGTTTTTT.

The genes are TRBV18 and TRBJ2-7; 8 nucleotides align to TRBD1. Germline CDR1 and CDR2: KGHSH and LQKENI. This CDR3 contains 15 residues. V shed 2 bases and J 2 bases; nucleotides not matched to a gene: 5. CDR3 DNA: TGTGCCAGCTCACCAATCGGACAGGGTGCCTACGAGCAGTACTTC. Protein sequence: CASSPIGQGAYEQYF.

The chain links TRBV19 to TRBJ1-5; D may be TRBD1 (5 bases). The ends were cut back, 1 base at V and 4 bases at J, with 8 bases in the middle. CDR3 length: 14 residues. Germline lookup yields CDR1 LNHDA and CDR2 SQIVND (reference sequence). The CDR3 DNA is TGTGCCAGTAGTATAGGGGGCGAGAATCAGCCCCAGCATTTT. This gives the protein CASSIGGENQPQHF. Filled out from reference TRBV19 and TRBJ1-5, the complete variable domain reads DGGITQSPKYLFRKEGQNVTLSCEQNLNHDAMYWYRQDPGQGLRLIYYSQIVNDFQKGDIAEGYSVSREKKESFPLTVTSAQKNPTAFYLCASSIGGENQPQHFGDGTRLSIL.

This chain joins TRBV28 and TRBJ2-7; maybe TRBD2 (5 bases). Germline V gene data show CDR1 as MDHEN and CDR2 as SYDVKM. The length of the CDR3 is 15 residues. The V gene lost 4 bases and the J gene lost 1 base, with 14 bases spanning the gap. The CDR3 bases are TGTGCCAGCAGTTGGACTCTTCGGGGTTCCTACGAGCAGTACTTC. It specifies CASSWTLRGSYEQYF.

V gene TRBV5-1 combines with J gene TRBJ2-2; TRBD2 agrees at 7 bases. There are 14 residues in the CDR3. J gave up 3 bases and V 5 bases, and 4 bases lay outside the gene matches. Looked up from germline, CDR1 is SGHRS and CDR2 is YFSETQ. The CDR3 loop is CASSRLADTGELFF. CDR3 DNA sequence: TGCGCCAGCAGTCGGCTAGCGGACACCGGGGAGCTGTTTTTT.